This entry features one TCR beta chain sequence. Its antigen remains unidentified. Produced via immunoSEQ multiplex PCR; TCRdb's table is partial and in-frame only. The sample has 55,000 to 70,000 clones, around four fifths seen once; the top ten hold 3% to 3.5%. This sample is drawn from a study of OX40 agonist ivuxolimab in advanced cancers. Background on the study: At under 85% male, the cohort had a mean age of approximately 60 years, ranging from about 23 to 79. A history of anti-PD-1, anti-PD-L1 or anti-CTLA-4 therapy was acceptable, and 40% had some. Study-wide results and limits: Also present in some nonresponders was a low level of normalized T-cell clonal expansion.

Germline V gene sequence: CDR1 MDHEN, CDR2 SYDVKM. The CDR3 sequence is 14 residues long. Trimming cost V 8 bases and J 1 base, with 14 bases left between them. This clonotype was obtained from an adult with an advanced solid tumor such as melanoma, head and neck, liver or kidney cancer. Sequencing was performed on CD4+ or CD8+ T cells sorted from blood, taken in a trial of the OX40 agonist ivuxolimab. V is TRBV28 and J is TRBJ1-1; weak D call: TRBD1 (5 bases). In nucleotides, the CDR3 is TGTGCCAGCTTGCGGGGGGGGACGAACACTGAAGCTTTCTTT. This encodes CASLRGGTNTEAFF.